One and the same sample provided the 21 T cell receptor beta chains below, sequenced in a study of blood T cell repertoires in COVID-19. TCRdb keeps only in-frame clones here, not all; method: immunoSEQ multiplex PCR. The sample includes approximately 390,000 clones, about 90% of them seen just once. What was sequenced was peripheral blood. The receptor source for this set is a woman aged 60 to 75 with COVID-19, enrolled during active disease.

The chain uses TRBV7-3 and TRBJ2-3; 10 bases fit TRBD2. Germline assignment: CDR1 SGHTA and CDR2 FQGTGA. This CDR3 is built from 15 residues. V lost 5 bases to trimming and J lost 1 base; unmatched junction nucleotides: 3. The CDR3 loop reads CASSDLAGGTDTQYF. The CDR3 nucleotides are TGTGCCAGCAGCGACCTAGCGGGGGGCACAGATACGCAGTATTTT.

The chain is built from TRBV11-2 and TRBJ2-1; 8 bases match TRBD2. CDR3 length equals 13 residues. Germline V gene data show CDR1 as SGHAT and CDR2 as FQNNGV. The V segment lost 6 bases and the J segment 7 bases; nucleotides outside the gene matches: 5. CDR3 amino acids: CASSYTGGNEQFF. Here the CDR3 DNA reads TGTGCCAGCAGTTATACGGGGGGGAATGAGCAGTTCTTC.

The chain's CDR3 is CASSYQVNQPQHF. The CDR3 DNA sequence: TGTGCCAGCAGTTACCAGGTGAATCAGCCCCAGCATTTT. The chain has TRBV6-5 and TRBJ1-5; D is unresolved. Trimming removed 2 bases from V and 4 bases from J, with 6 bases in between. The CDR3 totals 13 residues. Germline lookup yields CDR1 MNHEY and CDR2 SVGAGI.

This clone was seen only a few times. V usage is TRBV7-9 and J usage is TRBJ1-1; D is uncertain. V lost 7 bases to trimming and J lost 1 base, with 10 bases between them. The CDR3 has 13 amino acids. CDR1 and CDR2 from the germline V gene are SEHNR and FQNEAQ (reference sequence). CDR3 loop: CASILTGNTEAFF. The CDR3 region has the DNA TGTGCCAGCATCCTAACGGGGAACACTGAAGCTTTCTTT.

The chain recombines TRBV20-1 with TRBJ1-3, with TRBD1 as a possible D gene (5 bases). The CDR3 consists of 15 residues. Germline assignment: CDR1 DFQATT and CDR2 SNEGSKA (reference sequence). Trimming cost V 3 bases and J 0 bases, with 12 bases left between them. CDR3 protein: CSASTGYLSGNTIYF. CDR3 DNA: TGCAGTGCTAGTACAGGATATCTCTCTGGAAACACCATATATTTT.

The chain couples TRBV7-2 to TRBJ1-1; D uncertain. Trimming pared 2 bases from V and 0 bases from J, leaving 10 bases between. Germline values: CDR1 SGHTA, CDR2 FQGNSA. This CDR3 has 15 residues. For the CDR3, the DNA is TGTGCCAGCAGCTTAAAGCTAGGAATGAACACTGAAGCTTTCTTT. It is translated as CASSLKLGMNTEAFF.

CDR3 sequence: CASSPQGRDNSPLHF. CDR3 DNA sequence: TGCGCCAGCAGCCCTCAGGGGAGGGATAATTCACCCCTCCACTTT. The chain is built from TRBV5-1 and TRBJ1-6; TRBD1 might be the D (6 bases). CDR1 and CDR2 from the germline V gene are SGHRS and YFSETQ. The CDR3 is 15 residues long. V lost 4 bases to trimming and J lost 5 bases, with 13 bases between them. Variable domain in full (rest from reference TRBV5-1 and TRBJ1-6): KAGVTQTPRYLIKTRGQQVTLSCSPISGHRSVSWYQQTPGQGLQFLFEYFSETQRNKGNFPGRFSGRQFSNSRSEMNVSTLELGDSALYLCASSPQGRDNSPLHFGNGTRLTVT.

CDR3 in DNA: TGTGCCAGCAGCCAAGTGAACGGGGAGGATGGCTACACCTTC. It codes for CASSQVNGEDGYTF. The chain is built from TRBV4-2 and TRBJ1-2; D not resolved. The CDR3 sequence is 14 residues long. The V gene lost 1 base and the J gene lost 6 bases, with 12 bases spanning the gap. Germline V CDR1 and CDR2: LGHNA, YNFKEQ.

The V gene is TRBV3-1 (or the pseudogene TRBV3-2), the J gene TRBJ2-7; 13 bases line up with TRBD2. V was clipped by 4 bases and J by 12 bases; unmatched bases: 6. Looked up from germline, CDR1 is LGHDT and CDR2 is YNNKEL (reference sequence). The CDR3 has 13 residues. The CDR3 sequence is CASSPGLAGVGYF. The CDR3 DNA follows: TGTGCCAGCAGCCCCGGACTAGCGGGGGTTGGGTACTTC.

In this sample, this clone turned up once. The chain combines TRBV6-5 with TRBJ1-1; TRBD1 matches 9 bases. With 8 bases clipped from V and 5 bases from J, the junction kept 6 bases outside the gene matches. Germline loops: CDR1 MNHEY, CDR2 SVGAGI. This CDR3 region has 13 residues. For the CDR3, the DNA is TGTGCCAGCCGGGGGACAGGGCTAACTGAAGCTTTCTTT. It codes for CASRGTGLTEAFF.

CDR3 DNA sequence: TGTGCCAGTAGACAGGCTCGCGGCACCGGGGAGCTGTTTTTT. This sequence encodes CASRQARGTGELFF. V and J are TRBV19 and TRBJ2-2, with TRBD1 as a possible D gene (5 bases). Germline V CDR1 and CDR2: LNHDA, SQIVND (reference sequence). There are 14 residues in the CDR3. The germline V and J ends were trimmed by 6 bases and 4 bases, with 12 bases remaining between them. The full variable domain, rest sourced from reference TRBV19 and TRBJ2-2, is DGGITQSPKYLFRKEGQNVTLSCEQNLNHDAMYWYRQDPGQGLRLIYYSQIVNDFQKGDIAEGYSVSREKKESFPLTVTSAQKNPTAFYLCASRQARGTGELFFGEGSRLTVL.

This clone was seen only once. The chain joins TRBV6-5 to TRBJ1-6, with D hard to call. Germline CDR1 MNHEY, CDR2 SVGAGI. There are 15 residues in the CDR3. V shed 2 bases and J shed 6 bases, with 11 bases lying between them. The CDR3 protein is CASSYDPGINSPLHF. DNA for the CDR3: TGTGCCAGCAGTTACGATCCGGGAATTAATTCACCCCTCCACTTT.

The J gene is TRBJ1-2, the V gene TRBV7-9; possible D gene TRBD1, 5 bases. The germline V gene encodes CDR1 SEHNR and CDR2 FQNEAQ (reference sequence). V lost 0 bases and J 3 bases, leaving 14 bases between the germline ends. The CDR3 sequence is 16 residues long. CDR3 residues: CASSLAGREVDYGYTF. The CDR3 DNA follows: TGTGCCAGCAGCTTAGCGGGCAGGGAGGTCGACTATGGCTACACCTTC.

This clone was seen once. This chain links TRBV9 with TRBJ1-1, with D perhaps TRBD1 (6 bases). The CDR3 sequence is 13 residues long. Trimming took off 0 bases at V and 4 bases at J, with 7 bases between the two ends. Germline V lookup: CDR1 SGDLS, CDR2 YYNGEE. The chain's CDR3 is CASSVGTATEAFF. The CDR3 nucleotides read TGTGCCAGCAGCGTAGGGACAGCCACTGAAGCTTTCTTT.

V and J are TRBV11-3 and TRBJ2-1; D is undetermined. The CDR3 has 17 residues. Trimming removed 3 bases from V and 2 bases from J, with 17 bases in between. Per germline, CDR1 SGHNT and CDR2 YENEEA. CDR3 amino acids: CASSFILVSRPYNEQFF. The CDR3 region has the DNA TGTGCCAGCAGCTTCATTTTAGTTAGTCGTCCCTACAATGAGCAGTTCTTC. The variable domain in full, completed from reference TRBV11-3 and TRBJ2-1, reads EAGVVQSPRYKIIEKKQPVAFWCNPISGHNTLYWYLQNLGQGPELLIRYENEEAVDDSQLPKDRFSAERLKGVDSTLKIQPAELGDSAVYLCASSFILVSRPYNEQFFGPGTRLTVL.

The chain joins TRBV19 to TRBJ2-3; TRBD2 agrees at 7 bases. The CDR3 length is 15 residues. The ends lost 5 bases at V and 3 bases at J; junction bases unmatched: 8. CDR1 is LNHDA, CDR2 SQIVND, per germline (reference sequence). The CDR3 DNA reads TGTGCCAGTAGTCATCCTAGGACTAGAACAGATACGCAGTATTTT. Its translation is CASSHPRTRTDTQYF.

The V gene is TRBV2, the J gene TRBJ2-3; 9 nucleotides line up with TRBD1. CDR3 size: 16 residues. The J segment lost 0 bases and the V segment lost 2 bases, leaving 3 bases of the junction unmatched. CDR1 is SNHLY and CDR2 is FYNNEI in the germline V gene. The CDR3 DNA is TGTGCCAGCAGTGAATACAGGGGGCCGAGCACAGATACGCAGTATTTT. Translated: CASSEYRGPSTDTQYF.

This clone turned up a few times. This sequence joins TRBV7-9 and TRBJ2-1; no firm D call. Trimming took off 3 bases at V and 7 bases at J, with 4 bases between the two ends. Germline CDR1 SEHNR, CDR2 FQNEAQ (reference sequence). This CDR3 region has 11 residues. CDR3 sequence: CASSFPNEQFF. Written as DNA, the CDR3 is TGTGCCAGCAGCTTCCCTAATGAGCAGTTCTTC.

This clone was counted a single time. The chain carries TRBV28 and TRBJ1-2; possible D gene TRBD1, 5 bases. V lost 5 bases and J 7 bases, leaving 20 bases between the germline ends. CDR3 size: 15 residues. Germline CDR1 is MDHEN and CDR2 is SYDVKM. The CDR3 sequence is CASSRSDRDLPGYTF. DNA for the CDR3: TGTGCCAGCAGTCGAAGCGACCGGGACTTACCTGGCTACACCTTC.

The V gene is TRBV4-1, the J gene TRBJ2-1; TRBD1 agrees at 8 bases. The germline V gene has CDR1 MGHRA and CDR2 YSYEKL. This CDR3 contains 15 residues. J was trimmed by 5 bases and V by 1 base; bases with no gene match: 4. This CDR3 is CASSQGHRGDNEQFF. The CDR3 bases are TGCGCCAGCAGCCAAGGTCACAGGGGGGACAATGAGCAGTTCTTC.

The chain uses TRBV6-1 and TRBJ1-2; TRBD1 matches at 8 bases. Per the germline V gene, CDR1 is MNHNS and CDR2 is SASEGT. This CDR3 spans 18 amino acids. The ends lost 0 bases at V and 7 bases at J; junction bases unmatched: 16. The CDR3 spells CASSEAAGTGGLRLGYTF. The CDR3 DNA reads TGTGCCAGCAGTGAAGCGGCCGGGACAGGAGGTTTGAGGCTTGGCTACACCTTC.